This T cell receptor (beta chain) was sequenced in a study of cytomegalovirus exposure and HLA in healthy donors. The CDR3 length is 15 residues. V was trimmed by 2 bases and J by 2 bases, leaving 12 bases between them. The germline CDR1 and CDR2 sequences are MNHNS and SASEGT. This clone has just a few counts. Its matching antigen is unknown. PCR involved 60 Vbeta and 13 Jbeta primers. Repertoires were generated with immunoSEQ multiplex PCR, while TCRdb's copy carries only in-frame clones and drops some. The table has under 150,000 clones, just over 70% seen once. Study-level results: Cytomegalovirus-associated TCR beta chains were listed, numbering roughly 150. TCR association rates varied by HLA locus in a later analysis, with DRB1 highest and HLA-C lowest.

Sample: PBMCs. The sequence derives from a woman aged 55-69 years in good health and CMV-seropositive. The chain uses TRBV6-1 and TRBJ1-2; D might be TRBD1 (6 bases). CDR3 sequence reads: CASSETSTGNYGYTF. In DNA form, the CDR3 reads TGTGCCAGCAGTGAAACGTCGACAGGAAACTATGGCTACACCTTC.